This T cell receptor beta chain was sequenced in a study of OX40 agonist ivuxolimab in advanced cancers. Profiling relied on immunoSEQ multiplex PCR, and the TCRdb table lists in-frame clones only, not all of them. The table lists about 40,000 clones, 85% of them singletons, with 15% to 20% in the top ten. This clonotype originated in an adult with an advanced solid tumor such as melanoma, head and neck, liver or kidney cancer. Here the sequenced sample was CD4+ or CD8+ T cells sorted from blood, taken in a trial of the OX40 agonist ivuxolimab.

The CDR3 nucleotides read TGTGCCAGCAGATTTTCCCCTTTAGTAGCGGAGAACACCGGGGAGCTGTTTTTT. Protein product: CASRFSPLVAENTGELFF. The chain uses TRBV27 and TRBJ2-2; weak D call: TRBD2 (6 bases). Trimming took off 6 bases at V and 1 base at J, with 21 bases between the two ends. Germline V gives CDR1 MNHEY, CDR2 SMNVEV (reference sequence). This CDR3 has 18 amino acids.